This T cell receptor beta chain was documented in a study of blood T cell repertoires in COVID-19. Study context: Specimens from acute and convalescent COVID-19 originated in the United States, Italy and Spain.

Some clones are missing from TCRdb's copy, which holds only in-frame ones; the method was immunoSEQ multiplex PCR. The sample carries 370,000 or so clones, 70% to 90% recorded once. Trimming removed 2 bases from V and 5 bases from J; junction bases left unmatched: 11. Germline CDR1 and CDR2: MGHRA and YSYEKL. The CDR3 sequence is 16 residues long. This clone was seen a single time. This study enrolled people aged about 18 to 100 from around 25 US geographic areas. Participant reports of clinical history set cohort assignment. Two negative PCRs, clearance, or symptom resolution characterized the recovered Cohort 3 donors.

The chain recombines TRBV4-1 with TRBJ2-7; 8 nucleotides line up with TRBD1. The TCR was taken from a man aged 25 to 45 who had recovered from COVID-19. What was sequenced was PBMCs or T cells enriched from blood (not recorded which). The CDR3 sequence is CASSQPGRDRHHEQYF. In nucleotides, the CDR3 is TGCGCCAGCAGCCAACCAGGCCGGGACAGGCACCACGAGCAGTACTTC.